The 18 T cell receptor beta chains reported below all come from one sample, sequenced in a study of T cell responses to AZD1222 COVID-19 vaccine. Sequencing used immunoSEQ multiplex PCR; TCRdb keeps in-frame clones, though not all of them. The table lists about 140,000 clones, roughly nine tenths of them singletons. Sequencing was performed on peripheral blood, taken on day 0 of AZD1222 vaccination. The receptors were sampled from an adult in good health.

The chain couples TRBV5-6 to TRBJ2-7; no clear D. The germline V and J ends were trimmed by 1 base and 6 bases, with 17 bases remaining between them. Germline V gene data show CDR1 as SGHDT and CDR2 as YYEEEE. The CDR3 length is 15 residues. As DNA, the CDR3 is TGTGCCAGCAGCTTGTTGGCCGGGCAGTTGGGCGAGCAGTACTTC. Translating gives CASSLLAGQLGEQYF.

The J gene is TRBJ1-1, the V gene TRBV5-4; a possible D gene is TRBD1 (6 bases). Per the germline V gene, CDR1 is SGHNT and CDR2 is YYREEE (reference sequence). V was trimmed by 1 base and J by 7 bases, leaving 23 bases between them. This CDR3 region has 17 residues. DNA of the CDR3: TGTGCCAGCAGCTTGTTGGGTAAGGGGGGTGGGTTTGATGAAGCTTTCTTT. Translating gives CASSLLGKGGGFDEAFF.

The V and J genes are TRBV28 and TRBJ2-2; perhaps TRBD2 as D (5 bases). Germline CDR1 reads MDHEN; CDR2 reads SYDVKM. The ends were cut back, 6 bases at V and 6 bases at J, with 26 bases in the middle. The CDR3 extends over 18 amino acids. This CDR3 is CASRPPPGGSTVSGELFF. The DNA for the CDR3 is TGTGCCAGCAGACCCCCCCCGGGTGGGAGTACGGTTTCCGGGGAGCTGTTTTTT.

The chain uses TRBV27 and TRBJ2-1, with TRBD2 identical over 10 bases. The CDR3 covers 16 residues. The trim removed 6 bases at V and 2 bases at J, leaving 7 bases unmatched. Per the germline V gene, CDR1 is MNHEY and CDR2 is SMNVEV (reference sequence). CDR3 residues: CASRARLAGPYNEQFF. The DNA for the CDR3 is TGTGCCAGCAGGGCAAGACTAGCGGGCCCCTACAATGAGCAGTTCTTC.

The CDR3 DNA reads TGTGCCAGCAGCCGCCGGGACAAATGGGTCTATGGCTACACCTTC. Translating it yields CASSRRDKWVYGYTF. This rearrangement joins TRBV5-4 to TRBJ1-2; maybe TRBD1 (6 bases). Looked up from germline, CDR1 is SGHNT and CDR2 is YYREEE (reference sequence). Trimming pared 4 bases from V and 4 bases from J, leaving 17 bases between. The CDR3 has 15 amino acids.

The chain is built from TRBV27 and TRBJ1-5; a weak D match, TRBD1 (5 bases). The CDR3 contains 18 residues. CDR1 and CDR2 (germline): MNHEY, SMNVEV (reference sequence). V was shortened by 0 bases and J by 2 bases, with 17 bases between the two germline ends. The CDR3 is CASSLSGAFGMGNQPQHF. CDR3 sequence (DNA): TGTGCCAGCAGTTTATCCGGGGCATTTGGGATGGGCAATCAGCCCCAGCATTTT.

The chain combines TRBV10-2 with TRBJ2-7; D may match TRBD1 or TRBD2 (7 bases each). The V gene lost 7 bases and the J gene lost 2 bases, with 21 bases spanning the gap. CDR1 is WSHSY and CDR2 is SAAADI in the germline V gene. The CDR3 runs 16 residues. The CDR3, as DNA: TGCGCCAGCAAAAGACCTGTGGGAGGGGGCACCTACGAGCAGTACTTC. Translating gives CASKRPVGGGTYEQYF.

The chain recombines TRBV28 with TRBJ2-1; 7 bases agree with TRBD2. The CDR3 runs 13 residues. V trimming: 8 bases; J trimming: 10 bases; junction bases outside the gene matches: 11. Germline lookup yields CDR1 MDHEN and CDR2 SYDVKM. The CDR3 region is CASSQGGPVEQFF. DNA for the CDR3: TGTGCCAGCTCCCAGGGAGGGCCGGTAGAGCAGTTCTTC.

The chain has TRBV5-1 and TRBJ1-1; the D is unclear. The CDR3 runs 15 residues. Germline V gene lookup returns CDR1 SGHRS and CDR2 YFSETQ. V lost 0 bases to trimming and J lost 2 bases, with 11 bases between them. CDR3 residues: CASSLEAATNTEAFF. In nucleotides, the CDR3 is TGCGCCAGCAGCTTGGAGGCAGCTACTAACACTGAAGCTTTCTTT.

J is TRBJ1-1 and V is TRBV6-5; no clear D gene. V gave up 4 bases and J gave up 6 bases, with 6 bases separating them. Per germline, CDR1 MNHEY and CDR2 SVGAGI. The CDR3 is made up of 11 amino acids. The DNA of the CDR3 is TGTGCCAGCAGTTTTCACGCTGAAGCTTTCTTT. As protein: CASSFHAEAFF.

J is TRBJ2-7 and V is TRBV10-1; TRBD1 agrees at 7 bases. Germline values: CDR1 WNHNN, CDR2 SYGVQD (reference sequence). The trim removed 10 bases at V and 6 bases at J, leaving 6 bases unmatched. The CDR3 sequence is 11 residues long. CDR3 in amino acids: CATPTGIEQYF. The CDR3, as DNA: TGCGCCACTCCGACAGGGATCGAGCAGTACTTC.

J is TRBJ2-3 and V is TRBV5-1; D is possibly TRBD1 (5 bases). This CDR3 has 13 amino acids. V lost 7 bases to trimming and J lost 3 bases, with 12 bases between them. Germline V gene sequence: CDR1 SGHRS, CDR2 YFSETQ. The CDR3 DNA follows: TGCGCCAGCTCGGAACCAGGGACAGATACGCAGTATTTT. As protein: CASSEPGTDTQYF.

The J gene is TRBJ1-1, the V gene TRBV6-1; D is ambiguous. V lost 3 bases and J 0 bases, leaving 8 bases between the germline ends. The CDR3 is 14 amino acids. CDR1 is MNHNS, CDR2 SASEGT, per germline. The CDR3 reads CASSEEYMNTEAFF. CDR3 DNA: TGTGCCAGCAGTGAGGAGTACATGAACACTGAAGCTTTCTTT.

This chain connects TRBV30 to TRBJ1-5, with unresolved D. The V end lost 0 bases, the J end lost 2 bases, and 11 bases lay between the germline ends. Germline lookup yields CDR1 GTSNPN and CDR2 SVGIG (reference sequence). The CDR3 has 15 residues. CDR3: CAWSVPGVGNQPQHF. DNA of the CDR3: TGTGCCTGGAGTGTGCCCGGGGTTGGCAATCAGCCCCAGCATTTT.

V usage is TRBV28 and J usage is TRBJ1-1, with 10 nucleotides matching TRBD1. The germline gives CDR1 MDHEN, CDR2 SYDVKM. V shed 1 base and J 3 bases; nucleotides not matched to a gene: 5. CDR3 length equals 16 residues. The CDR3 DNA reads as TGTGCCAGCAGTTTATCGACAGGGGGCTTGGACACTGAAGCTTTCTTT. Protein sequence: CASSLSTGGLDTEAFF. Based on the CDR3 plus reference TRBV28 and TRBJ1-1, the full variable domain is DVKVTQSSRYLVKRTGEKVFLECVQDMDHENMFWYRQDPGLGLRLIYFSYDVKMKEKGDIPEGYSVSREKKERFSLILESASTNQTSMYLCASSLSTGGLDTEAFFGQGTRLTVV.

The table lists this clone with a count of one. The gene calls are TRBV11-2 and TRBJ2-5; D remains ambiguous. Between the trimmed V and J ends, which lost 1 base and 4 bases, there was a span of 4 bases. This CDR3 contains 12 residues. Germline CDR1 SGHAT, CDR2 FQNNGV. This CDR3 reads CASSLVRETQYF. For the CDR3, the DNA is TGTGCCAGCAGCTTAGTTCGAGAGACCCAGTACTTC.

This sequence joins TRBV27 and TRBJ1-1; D is unclear. Germline assignment: CDR1 MNHEY and CDR2 SMNVEV (reference sequence). This CDR3 is 11 amino acids long. Trimming shortened V by 3 bases and J by 5 bases, and 4 bases separated the two germline ends. The chain's CDR3 is CASSFGTEAFF. In DNA form, the CDR3 reads TGTGCCAGCAGTTTCGGTACTGAAGCTTTCTTT.

The chain carries TRBV4-1 and TRBJ1-2; D is uncertain. Germline V CDR1 and CDR2: MGHRA, YSYEKL. V was clipped by 1 base and J by 4 bases, with 7 bases between them. CDR3 length: 13 residues. For the CDR3, the DNA is TGCGCCAGCAGCCAAGTACCGATCTATGGCTACACCTTC. Translation gives CASSQVPIYGYTF.